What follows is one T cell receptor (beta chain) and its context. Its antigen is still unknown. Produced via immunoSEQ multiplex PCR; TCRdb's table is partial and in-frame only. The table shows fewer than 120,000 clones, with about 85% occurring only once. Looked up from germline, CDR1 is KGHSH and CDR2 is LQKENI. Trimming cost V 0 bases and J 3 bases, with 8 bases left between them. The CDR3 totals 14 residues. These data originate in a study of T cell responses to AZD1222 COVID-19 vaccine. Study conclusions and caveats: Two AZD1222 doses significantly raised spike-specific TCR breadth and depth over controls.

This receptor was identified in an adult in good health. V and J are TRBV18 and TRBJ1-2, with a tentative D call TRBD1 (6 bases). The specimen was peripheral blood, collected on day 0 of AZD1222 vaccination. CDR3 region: CASSPPGHDYGYTF. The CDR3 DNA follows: TGTGCCAGCTCACCACCGGGACACGACTATGGCTACACCTTC. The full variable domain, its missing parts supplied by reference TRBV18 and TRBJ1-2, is NAGVMQNPRHLVRRRGQEARLRCSPMKGHSHVYWYRQLPEEGLKFMVYLQKENIIDESGMPKERFSAEFPKEGPSILRIQQVVRGDSAAYFCASSPPGHDYGYTFGSGTRLTVV.